This T cell receptor beta chain stems from a study of a mutant IDH1 vaccine in newly diagnosed glioma. In the study overall: The study started vaccination 4-6 weeks after radiotherapy alone, or with temozolomide cycles.

Profiling relied on immunoSEQ multiplex PCR, and the TCRdb table lists in-frame clones only, not all of them. The sample lists tens of thousands of clones; around 81% were seen once. Germline V gene data show CDR1 as ENHRY and CDR2 as SYGVKD. The CDR3 covers 12 residues. V gave up 7 bases and J gave up 0 bases, with 5 bases separating them. Time point described: week 35, safety follow-up. Topical imiquimod accompanied each vaccine dose, which consisted of 300 ug of mutant IDH1 20-mer peptide. New WHO grade 3 or 4 IDH1-mutant, ATRX-lost astrocytomas were present in all donors. This clone occurred a few times. No antigen is known for it.

The source of this sequence is a woman in her forties with glioma. Some clones in this sample may be carry-over from other donors' samples. The material was PBMCs, obtained from a glioma patient whose treatment included an IDH1 peptide vaccine. V usage is TRBV10-3 and J usage is TRBJ2-3; no definite D call. The CDR3 DNA follows: TGTGCCATCACGGGTAGCACAGATACGCAGTATTTT. Its translation: CAITGSTDTQYF.